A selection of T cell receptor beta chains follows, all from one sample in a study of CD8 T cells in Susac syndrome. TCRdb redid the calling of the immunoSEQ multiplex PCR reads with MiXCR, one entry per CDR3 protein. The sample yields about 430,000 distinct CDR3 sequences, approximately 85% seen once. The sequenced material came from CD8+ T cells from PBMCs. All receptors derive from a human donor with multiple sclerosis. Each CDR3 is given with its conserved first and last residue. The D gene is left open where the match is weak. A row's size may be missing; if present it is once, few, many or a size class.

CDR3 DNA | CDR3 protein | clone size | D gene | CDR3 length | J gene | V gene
TGCGCCAGCAGCCAAGGTTTCAGGGGGCCAGGGGAAGCTTTCTTT | CASSQGFRGPGEAFF | . | TRBD1 | 15 | TRBJ1-1 | TRBV4-1
TGTGCCAGCACCCGGGAGGGCGAGCCTCGGTCACCCCTCCACTTT | CASTREGEPRSPLHF | . | . | 15 | TRBJ1-6 | TRBV12-3/TRBV12-4
TGTGCCAGCAGTGAAGGCACGACCTTGAACACTGAAGCTTTCTTT | CASSEGTTLNTEAFF | . | . | 15 | TRBJ1-1 | TRBV2
TGCAGTCTCAAAGTAACTAGCGGGGGCTCACCTACAGATACGCAGTATTTT | CSLKVTSGGSPTDTQYF | . | TRBD2 | 17 | TRBJ2-3 | TRBV20-1
TGTGCCAGCAGTTTATGGTCGCCAGGGCTGTCGAACACTGAAGCTTTCTTT | CASSLWSPGLSNTEAFF | . | . | 17 | TRBJ1-1 | TRBV27
TGTGCCAGCAGCCCCGCGGGAGGGCCGAACACCGGGGAGCTGTTTTTT | CASSPAGGPNTGELFF | . | TRBD2 | 16 | TRBJ2-2 | TRBV27
TGTGCCAGCAGCTACGGACATCCCCCCATGAACACTGAAGCTTTCTTT | CASSYGHPPMNTEAFF | once | . | 16 | TRBJ1-1 | TRBV5-6
TGTGCCAGCAGCTTAGCTCCAGCGGGGGTGGATGAGCAGTTCTTC | CASSLAPAGVDEQFF | . | TRBD2 | 15 | TRBJ2-1 | TRBV7-9
TGTGCCAGCAGCTTATGGGGGGGAGGCTATGGCTACACCTTC | CASSLWGGGYGYTF | . | . | 14 | TRBJ1-2 | TRBV7-8
TGCAGTGCTACCCCTAGCGGGAGGGACTCCTACGAGCAGTACTTC | CSATPSGRDSYEQYF | . | TRBD2 | 15 | TRBJ2-7 | TRBV20-1
TGTGCCAGCAGTGGTAGCGGGAGCTCCTACGAGCAGTACTTC | CASSGSGSSYEQYF | . | TRBD2 | 14 | TRBJ2-7 | TRBV5-4
TGTGCCAGCAGTCCCTCTTGGCTAGCGGGATCCACAGATACGCAGTATTTT | CASSPSWLAGSTDTQYF | . | TRBD2 | 17 | TRBJ2-3 | TRBV27
TGTGCCAGCAGACCCGGGACAAACACCGGGGAGCTGTTTTTT | CASRPGTNTGELFF | . | . | 14 | TRBJ2-2 | TRBV27
TGTGCCAGCAGCTTAACGTCCTACGCCCAAGAGACCCAGTACTTC | CASSLTSYAQETQYF | . | . | 15 | TRBJ2-5 | TRBV7-3
TGTGCCTCGGACCCCGGAGGTGTCCACGAGCAGTACTTC | CASDPGGVHEQYF | . | . | 13 | TRBJ2-7 | TRBV30
TGCAGTGTCTTTATCGGGGGACGATATGGCTACACCTTC | CSVFIGGRYGYTF | few | . | 13 | TRBJ1-2 | TRBV20-1
TGTGCCAGCAGTTCACTAGCGGGAGGGCCCACAGATACGCAGTATTTT | CASSSLAGGPTDTQYF | . | TRBD2 | 16 | TRBJ2-3 | TRBV7-9
TGTGCCAGCAGTTACTCTGGGGTCCGGGCCACTGAAGCTTTCTTT | CASSYSGVRATEAFF | . | . | 15 | TRBJ1-1 | TRBV6-5
TGTGCCAGCAGTTTATCCGGGACAGGGTCACACGAGCAGTACTTC | CASSLSGTGSHEQYF | . | TRBD1 | 15 | TRBJ2-7 | TRBV27
TGTGCCAGCGTACAGGGGCGGCACGAGCAGTACTTC | CASVQGRHEQYF | . | TRBD1 | 12 | TRBJ2-7 | TRBV2
TGTGCCAGCAGCGTTGGACAGGGGAATGGCTACACCTTC | CASSVGQGNGYTF | . | TRBD1 | 13 | TRBJ1-2 | TRBV7-9
TGTGCCAGCAGTTTATCAGCAGGGCGCAATGAGCAGTTCTTC | CASSLSAGRNEQFF | . | . | 14 | TRBJ2-1 | TRBV27
TGTGCCAGCAGTCCCTTTGCCGGGACCTACGAGCAGTACTTC | CASSPFAGTYEQYF | few | . | 14 | TRBJ2-7 | TRBV27
TGTGCCAGCAGTTACGGCAGGGCAAACACCGGGGAGCTGTTTTTT | CASSYGRANTGELFF | once | . | 15 | TRBJ2-2 | TRBV6-5
TGTGCCAGCAGTTGGACGGGGGGGCAGACCACGAGCGAAACCTACAATGAGCAGTTCTTC | CASSWTGGQTTSETYNEQFF | . | TRBD2 | 20 | TRBJ2-1 | TRBV6-5